Presented here are 5 T cell receptor beta chains from one specimen sequenced in a study of T cells after yellow fever vaccination. TCRdb redid the calling of the 5' RACE reads with MiXCR, one entry per CDR3 protein. The sample consists of 170,000 or so distinct CDR3 sequences, 9.3% of them appearing once. The material was CD8+ T cells sorted from PBMCs, obtained 45 days after the yellow fever booster vaccination. Source of these receptors: a man between 18 and 29 years old who received the YFV17D yellow fever vaccine.

The chain links TRBV5-1 to TRBJ2-5, with TRBD2 matching over 8 bases. This CDR3 is built from 15 residues. The germline V gene has CDR1 SGHRS and CDR2 YFSETQ. Trimming took 1 base from V and 5 from J; bases not matched to a gene: 7. The DNA for the CDR3 is TGCGCCAGCAGCTTGCGGCCGGGGGGGCGGGAGACCCAGTACTTC. Translating it yields CASSLRPGGRETQYF. Full variable domain (remainder filled in from reference TRBV5-1 and TRBJ2-5): KAGVTQTPRYLIKTRGQQVTLSCSPISGHRSVSWYQQTPGQGLQFLFEYFSETQRNKGNFPGRFSGRQFSNSRSEMNVSTLELGDSALYLCASSLRPGGRETQYFGPGTRLLVL.

Only a few counts were recorded for this clonotype. The DNA of the CDR3 is TGTGCCAGCAGTTTACAGGGGTCTTCGTCCTACAATGAGCAGTTCTTC. Protein sequence: CASSLQGSSSYNEQFF. This chain connects TRBV12-3 or TRBV12-4 to TRBJ2-1; D possibly corresponds to TRBD1 (6 bases). V lost 2 bases, J lost 1 base, and 12 bases lay in between. CDR3 length: 16 residues.

This chain joins TRBV29-1 and TRBJ2-1; 10 bases map to TRBD2. The CDR3 covers 13 residues. J lost 5 bases, V lost 6 bases, and 4 bases had no gene match. CDR1 SQVTM and CDR2 ANQGSEA come from the germline V gene. The CDR3 DNA sequence: TGCAGCGTAGGGACTAGCGTTAACAATGAGCAGTTCTTC. Amino acids: CSVGTSVNNEQFF.

This clonotype was counted only a few times. The chain uses TRBV5-1 and TRBJ1-1; 10 bases fit TRBD1. This CDR3 contains 16 residues. Germline values: CDR1 SGHRS, CDR2 YFSETQ. Trimming cost V 5 bases and J 3 bases; bases outside gene matches: 10. DNA for the CDR3: TGCGCCAGCAGAGACCGGGACAGGGGAAAGGACACTGAAGCTTTCTTT. This gives the protein CASRDRDRGKDTEAFF.

J is TRBJ2-1 and V is TRBV4-2; no firm D call. This CDR3 contains 14 residues. Deletions cut 0 bases from V and 2 bases from J, with 5 bases between. CDR1 LGHNA and CDR2 YNFKEQ come from the germline V gene. The CDR3 nucleotides read TGTGCCAGCAGCCAAGACGGCGCCTACAATGAGCAGTTCTTC. Its translation is CASSQDGAYNEQFF.